The present T cell receptor beta chain was sequenced within a study of cytomegalovirus exposure and HLA in healthy donors. This clone was observed a single time. The CDR3 runs to 12 residues. The V gene lost 7 bases and the J gene lost 6 bases, with 10 bases spanning the gap. Germline assignment: CDR1 SGHNT and CDR2 YYREEE (reference sequence). 13 Jbeta primers and 60 Vbeta primers were used for the PCR. Clones were sequenced by immunoSEQ multiplex PCR, and TCRdb holds only the in-frame ones, with some missing. In the table there are 100,000 to 150,000 clones, roughly 85% of which are singletons. This clonotype was obtained from a woman between 35 and 50 years old in good health and CMV-seropositive. Sequences were obtained from PBMCs. The rearrangement uses TRBV5-4 and TRBJ2-2, with D possibly being TRBD2 (5 bases). The CDR3 here is CASGEGSGELFF. In nucleotides, the CDR3 is TGTGCCAGCGGCGAGGGCTCCGGGGAGCTGTTTTTT.